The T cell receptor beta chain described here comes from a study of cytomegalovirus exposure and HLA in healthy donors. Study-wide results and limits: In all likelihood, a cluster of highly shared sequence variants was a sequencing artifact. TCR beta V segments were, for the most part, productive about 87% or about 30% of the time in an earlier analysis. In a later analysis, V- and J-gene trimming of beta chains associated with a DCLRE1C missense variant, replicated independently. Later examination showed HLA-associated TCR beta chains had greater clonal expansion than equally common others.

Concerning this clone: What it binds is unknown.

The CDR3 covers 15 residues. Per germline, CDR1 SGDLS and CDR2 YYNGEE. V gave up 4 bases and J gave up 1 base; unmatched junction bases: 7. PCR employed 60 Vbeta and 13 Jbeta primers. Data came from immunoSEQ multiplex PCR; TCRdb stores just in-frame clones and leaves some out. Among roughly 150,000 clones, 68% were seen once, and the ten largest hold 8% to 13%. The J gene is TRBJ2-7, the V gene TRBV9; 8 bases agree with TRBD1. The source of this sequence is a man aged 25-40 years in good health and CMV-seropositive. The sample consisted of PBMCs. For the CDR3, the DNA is TGTGCCAGCAGCTCCCAAGACAGGGGATCCTACGAGCAGTACTTC. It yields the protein CASSSQDRGSYEQYF.